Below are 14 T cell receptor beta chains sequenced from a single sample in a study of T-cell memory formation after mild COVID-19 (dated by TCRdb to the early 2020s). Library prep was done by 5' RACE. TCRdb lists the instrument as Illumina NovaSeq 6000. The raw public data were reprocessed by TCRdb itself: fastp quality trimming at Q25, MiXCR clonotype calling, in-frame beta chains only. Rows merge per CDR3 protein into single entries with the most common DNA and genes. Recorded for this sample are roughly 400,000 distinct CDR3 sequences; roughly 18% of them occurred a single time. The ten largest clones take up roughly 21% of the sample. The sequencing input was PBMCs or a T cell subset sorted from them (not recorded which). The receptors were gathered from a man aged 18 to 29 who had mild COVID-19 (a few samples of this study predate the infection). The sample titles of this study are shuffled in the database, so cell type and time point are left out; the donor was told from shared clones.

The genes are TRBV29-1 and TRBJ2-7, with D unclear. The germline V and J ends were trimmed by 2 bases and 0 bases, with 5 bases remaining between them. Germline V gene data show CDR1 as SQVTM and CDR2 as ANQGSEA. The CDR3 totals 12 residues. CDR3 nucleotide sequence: TGCAGCGTTGAATCGAGCTCCTACGAGCAGTACTTC. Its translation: CSVESSSYEQYF.

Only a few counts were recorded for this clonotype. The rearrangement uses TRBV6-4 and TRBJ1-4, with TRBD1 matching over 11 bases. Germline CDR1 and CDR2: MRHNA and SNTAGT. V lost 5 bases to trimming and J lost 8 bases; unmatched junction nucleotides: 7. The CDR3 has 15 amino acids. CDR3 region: CASSKDRGLNEKLFF. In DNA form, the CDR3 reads TGTGCCAGCAGTAAGGACAGGGGGCTAAACGAAAAACTGTTTTTT.

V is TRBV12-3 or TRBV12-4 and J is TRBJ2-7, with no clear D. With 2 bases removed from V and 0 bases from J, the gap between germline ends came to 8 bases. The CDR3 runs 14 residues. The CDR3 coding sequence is TGTGCCAGCAGTTTACGGCAGGCCTCCTACGAGCAGTACTTC. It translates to CASSLRQASYEQYF.

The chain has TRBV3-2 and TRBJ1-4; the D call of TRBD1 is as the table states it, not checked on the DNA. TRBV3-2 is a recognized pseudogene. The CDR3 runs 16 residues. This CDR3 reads CASSPHETTGNEKLFF. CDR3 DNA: TGTGCCAGCAGCCCCCACGAGACGACAGGAAATGAAAAACTGTTTTTT.

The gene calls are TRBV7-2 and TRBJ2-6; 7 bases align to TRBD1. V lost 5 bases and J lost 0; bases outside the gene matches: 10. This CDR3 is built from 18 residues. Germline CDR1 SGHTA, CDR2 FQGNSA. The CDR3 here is CASSPRTGTRSGANVLTF. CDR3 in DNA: TGTGCCAGCAGCCCCCGGACAGGAACCCGCTCTGGGGCCAACGTCCTGACTTTC.

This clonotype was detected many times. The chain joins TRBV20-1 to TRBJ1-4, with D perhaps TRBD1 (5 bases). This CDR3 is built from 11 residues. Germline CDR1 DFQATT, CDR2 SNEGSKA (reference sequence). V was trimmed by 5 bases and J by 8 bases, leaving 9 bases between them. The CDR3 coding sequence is TGCAGTGCTGCCCGGGGGGAAAAACTGTTTTTT. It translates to CSAARGEKLFF.

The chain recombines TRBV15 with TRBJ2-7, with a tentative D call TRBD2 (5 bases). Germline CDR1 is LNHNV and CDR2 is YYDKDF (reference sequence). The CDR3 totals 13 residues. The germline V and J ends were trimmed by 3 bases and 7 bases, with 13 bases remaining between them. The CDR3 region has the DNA TGTGCCACCAGCAGGGTCGGAGGTTTGGAGCAGTACGTC. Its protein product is CATSRVGGLEQYV.

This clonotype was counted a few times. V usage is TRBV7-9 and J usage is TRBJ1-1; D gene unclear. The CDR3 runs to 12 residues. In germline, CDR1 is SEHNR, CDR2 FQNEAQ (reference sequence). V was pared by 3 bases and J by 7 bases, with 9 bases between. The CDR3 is CASSLDLDEAFF. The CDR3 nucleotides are TGTGCCAGCAGCTTGGATCTTGATGAAGCTTTCTTT.

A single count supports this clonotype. CDR3 in amino acids: CATGSTFNTEAFF. CDR3 in DNA: TGTGCAACAGGGTCTACCTTCAACACTGAAGCTTTCTTT. This sequence joins TRBV6-5 and TRBJ1-1; tentative D call: TRBD1 (6 bases). Germline CDR1 reads MNHEY; CDR2 reads SVGAGI. The CDR3 totals 13 residues.

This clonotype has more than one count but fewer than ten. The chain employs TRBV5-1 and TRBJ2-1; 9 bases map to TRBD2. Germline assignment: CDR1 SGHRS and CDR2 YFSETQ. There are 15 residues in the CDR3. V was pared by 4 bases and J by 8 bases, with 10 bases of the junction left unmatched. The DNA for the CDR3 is TGCGCCAGCAGCATGGAGCGGACTAGCGCCGATGAGCAGTTCTTC. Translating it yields CASSMERTSADEQFF.

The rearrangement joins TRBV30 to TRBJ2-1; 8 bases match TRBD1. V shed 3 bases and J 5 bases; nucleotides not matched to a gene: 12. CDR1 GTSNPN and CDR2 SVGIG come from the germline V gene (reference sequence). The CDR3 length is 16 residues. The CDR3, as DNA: TGTGCCTGGAGAGGGGATCAGGGGGCGGCACACAATGAGCAGTTCTTC. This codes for CAWRGDQGAAHNEQFF. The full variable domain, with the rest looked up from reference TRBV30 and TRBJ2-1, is SQTIHQWPATLVQPVGSPLSLECTVEGTSNPNLYWYRQAAGRGLQLLFYSVGIGQISSEVPQNLSASRPQDRQFILSSKKLLLSDSGFYLCAWRGDQGAAHNEQFFGPGTRLTVL.

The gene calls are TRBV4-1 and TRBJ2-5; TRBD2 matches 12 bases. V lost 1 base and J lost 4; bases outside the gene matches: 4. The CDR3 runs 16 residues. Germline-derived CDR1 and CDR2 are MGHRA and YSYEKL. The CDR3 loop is CASSQVASGGGETQYF. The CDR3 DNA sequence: TGCGCCAGCAGCCAAGTGGCTAGCGGGGGGGGAGAGACCCAGTACTTC.

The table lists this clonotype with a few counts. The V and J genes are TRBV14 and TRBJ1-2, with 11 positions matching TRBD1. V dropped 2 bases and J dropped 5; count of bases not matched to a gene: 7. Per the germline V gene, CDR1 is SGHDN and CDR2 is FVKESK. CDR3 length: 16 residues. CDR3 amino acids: CASSQWTGGARYGYTF. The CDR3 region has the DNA TGTGCCAGCAGCCAATGGACAGGGGGCGCGCGGTATGGCTACACCTTC.

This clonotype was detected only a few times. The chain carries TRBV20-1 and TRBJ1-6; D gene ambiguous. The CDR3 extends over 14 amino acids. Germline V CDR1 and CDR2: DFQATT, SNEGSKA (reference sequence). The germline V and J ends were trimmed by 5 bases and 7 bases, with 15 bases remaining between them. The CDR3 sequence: CSAPRPGRNSPLHF. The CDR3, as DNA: TGCAGTGCTCCGCGCCCGGGGAGGAATTCACCCCTCCACTTT.